These 27 T cell receptor beta chains were all obtained from the same sample, sequenced in a study of T cell therapy after organ transplantation. Indicated time point: 20-29 weeks after completion of therapy. What these receptors recognize is not known. The method was immunoSEQ multiplex PCR; TCRdb's version includes in-frame clones alone and lacks a portion of them. The profile shows around 20,000 clones, 84% of them singletons. Source: CD8+ T cells from blood, taken after autologous CMV-specific T cell therapy. These receptor sequences come from a human patient who had received a solid organ transplant and had CMV disease. Some T cells may be provided by the graft donor.

This clone appeared once. The V call is TRBV28, the J call TRBJ2-7; D not certain. Germline values: CDR1 MDHEN, CDR2 SYDVKM. This CDR3 region has 14 residues. Trimming shortened V by 2 bases and J by 5 bases, and 13 bases separated the two germline ends. Here the CDR3 reads CASSLLSFSHEQYF. DNA of the CDR3: TGTGCCAGCAGTTTACTGAGTTTTAGCCACGAGCAGTACTTC.

The table lists this clone with a few counts. The chain links TRBV9 to TRBJ2-3; D call uncertain. V was clipped by 0 bases and J by 1 base, with 15 bases between them. This CDR3 has 17 residues. The germline CDR1 and CDR2 sequences are SGDLS and YYNGEE. Written as DNA, the CDR3 is TGTGCCAGCAGCGTAGGGTTAGTAACGTGGGGCACAGATACGCAGTATTTT. Protein: CASSVGLVTWGTDTQYF.

The gene calls are TRBV4-3 and TRBJ2-7; TRBD1 might be the D (6 bases). Germline values: CDR1 LGHNA, CDR2 YSLEER. V was cut by 2 bases and J by 3 bases, with 14 bases left in between. The CDR3 is made up of 15 amino acids. CDR3 sequence: CASSQFGRGSYEQYF. CDR3 nucleotide sequence: TGCGCCAGCAGCCAATTTGGCAGGGGAAGCTACGAGCAGTACTTC.

The gene calls are TRBV27 and TRBJ2-1, with a possible D match to TRBD2 (6 bases). Germline CDR1 reads MNHEY; CDR2 reads SMNVEV (reference sequence). The CDR3 contains 15 residues. V was pared by 6 bases and J by 0 bases, with 12 bases between. CDR3 amino acids: CASRISGSSYNEQFF. The CDR3 DNA reads as TGTGCCAGCAGAATTAGCGGTAGCTCCTACAATGAGCAGTTCTTC.

The rearrangement joins TRBV6-5 to TRBJ2-7, with no clear D. V lost 0 bases to trimming and J lost 6 bases, with 3 bases between them. The germline V gene encodes CDR1 MNHEY and CDR2 SVGAGI. This CDR3 is 11 amino acids long. The CDR3 nucleotides read TGTGCCAGCAGTTACTCGACCGAGCAGTACTTC. Translation: CASSYSTEQYF.

V gene TRBV4-2 combines with J gene TRBJ2-5; TRBD1 agrees at 8 bases. The CDR3 consists of 15 residues. Trimming at V came to 1 base and at J to 5 bases, leaving 6 bases not matched to a gene. Germline assignment: CDR1 LGHNA and CDR2 YNFKEQ. CDR3 DNA sequence: TGTGCCAGCAGCCAAGCATGGACAGGGAAGGAGACCCAGTACTTC. This gives the protein CASSQAWTGKETQYF.

This chain links TRBV4-1 with TRBJ2-7, with a possible D match to TRBD2 (5 bases). The V end lost 1 base, the J end lost 3 bases, and 7 bases lay between the germline ends. There are 13 residues in the CDR3. Germline V CDR1 and CDR2: MGHRA, YSYEKL. This CDR3 reads CASSQGERYEQYF. In DNA, the CDR3 is TGCGCCAGCAGCCAAGGGGAGCGCTACGAGCAGTACTTC.

The gene calls are TRBV11-2 and TRBJ1-1; the D is unclear. The CDR3 runs 10 residues. The ends were cut back, 4 bases at V and 3 bases at J, with 0 bases in the middle. Germline CDR1 and CDR2: SGHAT and FQNNGV. The CDR3 DNA follows: TGTGCCAGCAGCTACACTGAAGCTTTCTTT. Protein: CASSYTEAFF.

The J gene is TRBJ1-1, the V gene TRBV30, with D possibly being TRBD1 (5 bases). V was pared by 2 bases and J by 3 bases, with 19 bases between. The CDR3 spans 16 residues. Germline lookup yields CDR1 GTSNPN and CDR2 SVGIG (reference sequence). CDR3 loop: CAWSRGAGLWDTEAFF. The CDR3 DNA follows: TGTGCCTGGAGTAGGGGAGCGGGGCTCTGGGACACTGAAGCTTTCTTT.

This clone was picked up one time. The V call is TRBV5-1, the J call TRBJ1-6; TRBD1 might be the D (5 bases). The germline V gene has CDR1 SGHRS and CDR2 YFSETQ. V lost 0 bases to trimming and J lost 7 bases, with 5 bases between them. The CDR3 contains 13 residues. CDR3 protein: CASSLGGNSPLHF. The CDR3 bases are TGCGCCAGCAGCTTGGGGGGGAATTCACCCCTCCACTTT.

The sample holds a few counts of this clone. This chain uses TRBV7-9 with TRBJ1-2; D is unresolved. Germline values: CDR1 SEHNR, CDR2 FQNEAQ (reference sequence). V was pared by 1 base and J by 1 base, with 7 bases between. The CDR3 is 14 residues long. The DNA for the CDR3 is TGTGCCAGCAGCTTAGTAGACGGTAACTATGGCTACACCTTC. As protein: CASSLVDGNYGYTF.

A single count supports this clone. The V gene is TRBV7-2, the J gene TRBJ2-1; D gene uncertain. CDR1 and CDR2 (germline): SGHTA, FQGNSA. V shed 4 bases and J shed 3 bases, with 22 bases lying between them. This CDR3 has 18 residues. The CDR3 coding sequence is TGTGCCAGCAGCTCCACCTCGGTCTGGGCCCCGGTCTACAATGAGCAGTTCTTC. It specifies CASSSTSVWAPVYNEQFF.

This clone appeared a few times. The chain uses TRBV15 and TRBJ2-1; 11 bases are shared with TRBD2. The V and J ends lost 4 bases and 4 bases, in that order; junction bases with no gene match: 6. Germline CDR1 LNHNV, CDR2 YYDKDF (reference sequence). The CDR3 spans 16 residues. DNA for the CDR3: TGTGCCACCAGCATCTATGGGACTAGCGGTTACAATGAGCAGTTCTTC. Encoded protein: CATSIYGTSGYNEQFF.

This clone was detected only once. The chain employs TRBV27 and TRBJ2-5; D unclear. The V end lost 5 bases, the J end lost 6 bases, and 16 bases lay between the germline ends. CDR1 MNHEY and CDR2 SMNVEV come from the germline V gene (reference sequence). This CDR3 region has 14 residues. The CDR3 protein is CASSPHDVSKTQYF. The CDR3 bases are TGTGCCAGCAGTCCCCATGATGTTTCGAAGACCCAGTACTTC.

Here the CDR3 reads CASSYKEFTGELFF. The CDR3 DNA is TGTGCCAGCAGTTATAAGGAGTTCACCGGGGAGCTGTTTTTT. V is TRBV6-5 and J is TRBJ2-2; no reliable D call. The V gene's germline CDR1 is MNHEY and CDR2 SVGAGI. The length of the CDR3 is 14 residues. V was trimmed by 3 bases and J by 4 bases, leaving 9 bases between them.

In its sample, this clone was seen once. The V gene is TRBV10-1, the J gene TRBJ2-2; D is possibly TRBD2 (6 bases). With 8 bases removed from V and 5 bases from J, the gap between germline ends came to 18 bases. CDR1 and CDR2 from the germline V gene are WNHNN and SYGVQD (reference sequence). The CDR3 is made up of 15 amino acids. Here the CDR3 reads CASEGRWETTGELFF. Written as DNA, the CDR3 is TGCGCCAGCGAGGGGAGGTGGGAAACAACCGGGGAGCTGTTTTTT.

This clone was seen a handful of times. J is TRBJ2-2 and V is TRBV6-4; the D is unclear. From germline, CDR1 is MRHNA and CDR2 SNTAGT. Trimming shortened V by 2 bases and J by 3 bases, and 4 bases separated the two germline ends. The CDR3 is 13 amino acids. CDR3 coding DNA: TGTGCCAGCAGTGACGGGGACACCGGGGAGCTGTTTTTT. It yields the protein CASSDGDTGELFF.

This chain links TRBV20-1 with TRBJ1-1; no clear D gene. Germline V gives CDR1 DFQATT, CDR2 SNEGSKA (reference sequence). Trimming left V 5 bases short and J 0 bases short, with 4 bases between. The CDR3 consists of 11 residues. The DNA of the CDR3 is TGCAGTGCTGAGATGAACACTGAAGCTTTCTTT. Translating it yields CSAEMNTEAFF.

The chain uses TRBV27 and TRBJ2-7, with a tentative D call TRBD1 (5 bases). The CDR3 consists of 14 residues. The V end lost 2 bases, the J end lost 3 bases, and 11 bases lay between the germline ends. Germline V lookup: CDR1 MNHEY, CDR2 SMNVEV (reference sequence). The chain's CDR3 is CASSLAGLGYEQYF. The DNA of the CDR3 is TGTGCCAGCAGTTTAGCAGGGTTAGGCTACGAGCAGTACTTC.

Here the CDR3 DNA reads TGTGCCAGCAGCTTAGGGACTAGCGCAGATACGCAGTATTTT. Its translation is CASSLGTSADTQYF. The rearrangement uses TRBV7-3 and TRBJ2-3, with 10 bases that match TRBD2. The germline V gene encodes CDR1 SGHTA and CDR2 FQGTGA. The V gene end was trimmed by 2 bases and the J gene end by 4 bases; junction bases not matched to a gene: 0. This CDR3 contains 14 residues.

The chain couples TRBV7-9 to TRBJ1-1; D gene unclear. Germline CDR1 and CDR2: SEHNR and FQNEAQ (reference sequence). The CDR3 is made up of 12 amino acids. Trimming removed 3 bases from V and 4 bases from J, with 6 bases in between. CDR3 protein: CASSFASTEAFF. CDR3 coding DNA: TGTGCCAGCAGCTTCGCAAGCACTGAAGCTTTCTTT.

This rearrangement joins TRBV30 to TRBJ2-1, with D possibly TRBD2 on 6 matching bases. V lost 3 bases and J 3 bases, leaving 24 bases between the germline ends. The CDR3 is 18 residues long. CDR1 GTSNPN and CDR2 SVGIG come from the germline V gene (reference sequence). CDR3 in amino acids: CAWSGDSRGSHYYNEQFF. CDR3 DNA sequence: TGTGCCTGGAGCGGGGACTCCCGGGGCTCGCACTACTACAATGAGCAGTTCTTC. Full variable domain (remainder filled in from reference TRBV30 and TRBJ2-1): SQTIHQWPATLVQPVGSPLSLECTVEGTSNPNLYWYRQAAGRGLQLLFYSVGIGQISSEVPQNLSASRPQDRQFILSSKKLLLSDSGFYLCAWSGDSRGSHYYNEQFFGPGTRLTVL.

This chain connects TRBV19 to TRBJ1-2, with 8 bases fitting TRBD1. The V and J ends lost 11 bases and 8 bases, in that order; junction bases with no gene match: 7. Germline CDR1 reads LNHDA; CDR2 reads SQIVND (reference sequence). The CDR3 has 11 residues. The CDR3: CAARTGSGYTF. The CDR3 coding sequence is TGTGCCGCCCGGACAGGGTCCGGCTACACCTTC.

The V call is TRBV4-1, the J call TRBJ2-3; possibly TRBD1 or TRBD2 for D (6 bases each). Looked up from germline, CDR1 is MGHRA and CDR2 is YSYEKL. V lost 1 base, J lost 6 bases, and 14 bases lay in between. The CDR3 totals 15 residues. CDR3 sequence: CASSQGGARVDTQYF. For the CDR3, the DNA is TGCGCCAGCAGCCAAGGGGGGGCCCGCGTTGATACGCAGTATTTT.

This clone was found a few times. The V gene is TRBV2, the J gene TRBJ2-7; D possibly corresponds to TRBD1 (6 bases). The CDR3 has 12 residues. CDR1 SNHLY and CDR2 FYNNEI come from the germline V gene. The V end lost 5 bases, the J end lost 2 bases, and 7 bases lay between the germline ends. The CDR3 protein is CASSRQAYEQYF. CDR3 sequence (DNA): TGTGCCAGCAGTCGACAGGCCTACGAGCAGTACTTC.

The rearrangement links TRBV11-2 to TRBJ2-1; 8 bases fit TRBD2. Germline V CDR1 and CDR2: SGHAT, FQNNGV. V gave up 1 base and J gave up 8 bases; unmatched junction bases: 7. This CDR3 has 15 amino acids. CDR3 residues: CASSLGVAGYDEQFF. The CDR3 DNA is TGTGCCAGCAGCTTAGGCGTAGCGGGATACGATGAGCAGTTCTTC.

This chain joins TRBV7-6 and TRBJ2-3; the D is unclear. The CDR3 extends over 12 amino acids. The V end was cut by 2 bases, the J end by 6 bases, with 6 bases between. CDR1 is SGHVS, CDR2 FNYEAQ, per germline. The CDR3 nucleotides read TGTGCCAGCAGCTTACCGTGGGATACGCAGTATTTT. Translating gives CASSLPWDTQYF.